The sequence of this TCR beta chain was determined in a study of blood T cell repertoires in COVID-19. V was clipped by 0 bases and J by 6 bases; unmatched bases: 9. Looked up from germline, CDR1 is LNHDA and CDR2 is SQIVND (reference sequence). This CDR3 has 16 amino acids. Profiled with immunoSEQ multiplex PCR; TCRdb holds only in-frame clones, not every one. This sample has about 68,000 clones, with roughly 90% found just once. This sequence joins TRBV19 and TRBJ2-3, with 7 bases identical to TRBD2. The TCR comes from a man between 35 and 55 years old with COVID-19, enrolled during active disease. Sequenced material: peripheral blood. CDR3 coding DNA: TGTGCCAGTAGTATAGATGTAGGACTAGGGCGGGATACGCAGTATTTT. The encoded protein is CASSIDVGLGRDTQYF.